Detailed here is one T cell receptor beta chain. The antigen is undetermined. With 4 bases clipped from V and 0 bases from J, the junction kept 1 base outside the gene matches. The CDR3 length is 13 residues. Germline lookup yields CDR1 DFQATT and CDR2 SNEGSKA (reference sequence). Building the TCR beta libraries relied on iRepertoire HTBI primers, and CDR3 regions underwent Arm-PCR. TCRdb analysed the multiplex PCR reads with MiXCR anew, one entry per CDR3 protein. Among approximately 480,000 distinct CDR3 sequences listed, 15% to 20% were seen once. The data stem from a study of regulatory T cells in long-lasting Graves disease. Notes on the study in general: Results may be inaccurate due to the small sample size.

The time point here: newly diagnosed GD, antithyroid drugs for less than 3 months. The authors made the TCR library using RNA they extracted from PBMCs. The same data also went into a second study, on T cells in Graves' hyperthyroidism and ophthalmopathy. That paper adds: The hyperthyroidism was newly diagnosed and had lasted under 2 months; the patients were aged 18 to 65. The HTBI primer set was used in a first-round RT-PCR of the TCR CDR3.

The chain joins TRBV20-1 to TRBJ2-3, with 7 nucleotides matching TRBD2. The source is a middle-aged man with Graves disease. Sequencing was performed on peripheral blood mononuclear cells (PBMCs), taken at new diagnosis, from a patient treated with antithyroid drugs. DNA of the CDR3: TGCAGTGCTAAGCGGGATAGCACAGATACGCAGTATTTT. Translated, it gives CSAKRDSTDTQYF.